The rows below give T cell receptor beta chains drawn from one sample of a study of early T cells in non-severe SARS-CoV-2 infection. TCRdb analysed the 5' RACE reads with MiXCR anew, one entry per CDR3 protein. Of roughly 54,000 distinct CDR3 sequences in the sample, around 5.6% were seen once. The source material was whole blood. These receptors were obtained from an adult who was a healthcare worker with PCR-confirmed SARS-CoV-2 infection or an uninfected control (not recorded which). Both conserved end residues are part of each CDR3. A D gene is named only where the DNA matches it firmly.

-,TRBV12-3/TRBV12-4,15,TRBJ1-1,CASSLSAGANTEAFF
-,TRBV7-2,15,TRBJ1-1,CASSGRGAQVAEAFF
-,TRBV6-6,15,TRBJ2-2,CASSPGWGNAGELFF
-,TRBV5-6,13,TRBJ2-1,CASSWGTLNEQFF
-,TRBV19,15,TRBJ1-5,CASSILGSPHQPQHF
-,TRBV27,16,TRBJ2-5,CASSLSRGKVWETQYF
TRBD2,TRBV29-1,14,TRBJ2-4,CSVESGGFENIQYF
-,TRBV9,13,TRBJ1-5,CASSVDGHQPQHF
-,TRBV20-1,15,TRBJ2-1,CSARQVSGPIHEQFF
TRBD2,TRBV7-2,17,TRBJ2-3,CASSLGLAGGFSDTQYF
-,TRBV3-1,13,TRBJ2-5,CASSLSGEETQYF
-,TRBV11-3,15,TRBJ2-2,CASSLEGQETGELFF
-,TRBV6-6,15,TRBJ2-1,CASSYPDSYYNEQFF
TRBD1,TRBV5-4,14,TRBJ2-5,CASSTTGVRETQYF
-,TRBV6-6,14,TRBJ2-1,CASSPPQRGNEQFF
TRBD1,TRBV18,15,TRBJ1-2,CASSPGTGSNYGYTF
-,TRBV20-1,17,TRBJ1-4,CSAPFRRGTNGNEKLFF
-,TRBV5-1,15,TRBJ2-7,CASSFGEEITAEQYF
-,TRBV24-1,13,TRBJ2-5,CATSDGHGETQYF
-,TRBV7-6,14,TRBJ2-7,CASTPGPWRYEQYF
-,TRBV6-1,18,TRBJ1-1,CASSEEGGTKGSSTEAFF
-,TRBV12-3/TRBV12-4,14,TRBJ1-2,CASTAGTVSYGYTF
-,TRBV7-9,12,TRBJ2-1,CASSLDLRMKFF
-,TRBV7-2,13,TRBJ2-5,CASSPGFVSTQYF
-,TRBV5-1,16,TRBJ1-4,CASSLETYRVGEKLFF
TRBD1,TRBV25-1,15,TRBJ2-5,CASSLRTGRRETQYF
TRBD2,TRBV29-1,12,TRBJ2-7,CSAGLAAYEQYF
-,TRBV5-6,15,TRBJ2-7,CASSFRPPSSYEQYF
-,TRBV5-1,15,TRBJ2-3,CARIALRKYTDTQYF
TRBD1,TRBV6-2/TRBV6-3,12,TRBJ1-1,CASSRQDRGRSF
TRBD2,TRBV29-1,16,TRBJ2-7,CSVWGLAGGNSYEQYF
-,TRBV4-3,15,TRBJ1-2,CASSQDNGGIRGYTF
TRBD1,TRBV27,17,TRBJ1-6,CASSAPLRQGARSPLHF
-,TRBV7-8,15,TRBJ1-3,CASSPVRGSGNTIYF
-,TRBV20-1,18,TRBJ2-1,CSAETHLGLHKSYNEQFF
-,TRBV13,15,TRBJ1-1,CASSSVGRVNTEAFF
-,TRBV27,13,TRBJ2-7,CASSLSGPEEQYF
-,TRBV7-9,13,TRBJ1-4,CASSLSAIEKLFF
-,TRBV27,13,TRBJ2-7,CASSPGLRGEQYF
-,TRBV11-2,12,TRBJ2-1,CASSLIANEQFF
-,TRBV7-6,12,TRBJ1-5,CASSLEGGTQHF
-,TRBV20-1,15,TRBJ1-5,CSAFKGDSLNQPQHF
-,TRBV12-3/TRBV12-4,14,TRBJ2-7,CASSPRVSADEQYF
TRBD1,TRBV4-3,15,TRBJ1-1,CASSQRQGAGTEAFF
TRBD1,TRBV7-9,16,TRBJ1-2,CASSLQRTGASDGYTF
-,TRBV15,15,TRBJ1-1,CATSKSRAVSTEAFF
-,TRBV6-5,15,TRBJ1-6,CASSDRSSYNSPLHF
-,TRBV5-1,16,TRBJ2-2,CASSSSSGGGTGELFF
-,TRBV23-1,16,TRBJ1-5,CASSQRPSSGNQPQHF
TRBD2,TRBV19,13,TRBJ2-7,CASSIRGEYEQYF
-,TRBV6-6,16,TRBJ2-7,CASSLEGGRTVYEQYF
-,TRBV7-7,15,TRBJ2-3,CASSLGTASTDTQYF
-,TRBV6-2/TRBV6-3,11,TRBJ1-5,CASSRGQPQHF
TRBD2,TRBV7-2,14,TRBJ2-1,CASSLGTGGNEQFF